This TCR beta chain was retrieved from a study of patients and donors after allogeneic stem cell transplantation. This clonotype was detected only once. The CDR3 sequence is 16 residues long. V lost 5 bases and J lost 1; bases outside the gene matches: 6. Looked up from germline, CDR1 is GTSNPN and CDR2 is SVGIG (reference sequence). TCRdb called the RT-PCR reads again in MiXCR, with one record for every CDR3 protein. The sample records approximately 200,000 distinct CDR3 sequences, 35% to 50% being singletons. This chain joins TRBV30 and TRBJ2-2; 11 bases map to TRBD2. The sequence derives from a human donor who was either an allogeneic HSCT recipient or a stem cell or donor lymphocyte infusion donor (not recorded which). It is not recorded whose cells these are; they may come from a transplant donor. Sequenced: blood, either unsorted or a sorted T cell fraction (not recorded which). CDR3 in amino acids: CAWERLAGRNTGELFF. CDR3 bases: TGTGCCTGGGAACGACTAGCGGGAAGGAACACCGGGGAGCTGTTTTTT.